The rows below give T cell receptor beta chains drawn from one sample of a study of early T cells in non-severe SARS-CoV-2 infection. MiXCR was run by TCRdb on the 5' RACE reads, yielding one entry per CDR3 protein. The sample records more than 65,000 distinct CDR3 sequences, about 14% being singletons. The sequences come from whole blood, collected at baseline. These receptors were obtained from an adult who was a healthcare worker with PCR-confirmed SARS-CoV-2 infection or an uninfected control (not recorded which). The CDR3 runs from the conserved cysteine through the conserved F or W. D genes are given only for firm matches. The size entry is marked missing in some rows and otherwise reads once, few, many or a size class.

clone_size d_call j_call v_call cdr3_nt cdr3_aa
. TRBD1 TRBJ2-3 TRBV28 TGTGCCAGCAGTTTGGCCCAGGGGGCAGATACGCAGTATTTT CASSLAQGADTQYF
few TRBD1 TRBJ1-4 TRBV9 TGTGCCAGCAGCGGGACAGGGCGCGATGAAAAACTGTTTTTT CASSGTGRDEKLFF
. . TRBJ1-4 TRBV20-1 TGCAGTGCTAGCAGTCGGAAAGAAAAACTGTTTTTT CSASSRKEKLFF
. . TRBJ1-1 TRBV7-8 TGTGCCAGCAGCTTGGCAGGGGTCACTGAAGCTTTCTTT CASSLAGVTEAFF
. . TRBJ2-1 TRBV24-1 TGTGCCACCGGAAAAAGTAGGGAGCAGTTCTTC CATGKSREQFF
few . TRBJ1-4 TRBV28 TGTGCCGGACAAGGGCAGTTGGGGGAAAAACTGTTTTTT CAGQGQLGEKLFF
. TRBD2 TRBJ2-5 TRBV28 TGTGCCAGCAGTTTGGGTGGCGGGGGGAACCAAGAGACCCAGTACTTC CASSLGGGGNQETQYF
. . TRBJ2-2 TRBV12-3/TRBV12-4 TGTGCCAGCAGTTACCTGGGAACAGGGAACACCGGGGAGCTGTTTTTT CASSYLGTGNTGELFF
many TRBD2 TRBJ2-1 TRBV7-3 TGTGCCAGCAGCTTAGTTTATAGCGGGAGGGCCGGAGAGCGGCAGTTCTTC CASSLVYSGRAGERQFF
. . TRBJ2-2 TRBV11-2 TGTGCCAGCAGCTTAGGGAGGTCCCCCGGGGAGCTGTTTTTT CASSLGRSPGELFF
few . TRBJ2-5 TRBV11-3 TGTGCCAGCAGCTTAGGGGTCCTAGAGACCCAGTACTTC CASSLGVLETQYF
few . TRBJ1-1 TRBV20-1 TGCAGTGCCAGAGGGGTCCCGGGGCACACTGAAGCTTTCTTT CSARGVPGHTEAFF
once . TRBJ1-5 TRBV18 TGTGCCAGCTCACCATTTTCGGGGGATTCGGGGCCCCAGCATTTT CASSPFSGDSGPQHF
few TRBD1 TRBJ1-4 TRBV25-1 TGTGCCAGCAGTGCGTTACAGGGGGCGGATGAAAAACTGTTTTTT CASSALQGADEKLFF
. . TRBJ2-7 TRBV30 TGTGCCTGCCGGACGGCGCGCGAGCAGTACTTC CACRTAREQYF
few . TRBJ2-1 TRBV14 TGTGCCAGCAGCCCGGGTCTTACAAGTGGGGAAAGGCAGTTCTTC CASSPGLTSGERQFF
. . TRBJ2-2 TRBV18 TGTGCCAGCTCGCCCGCTCTTGGAAACACCGGGGAGCTGTTTTTT CASSPALGNTGELFF